The 23 T cell receptor beta chains presented below share a single source sample, sequenced in a study of cytomegalovirus exposure and HLA in healthy donors (dated by TCRdb to the late 2010s). Library preparation employed the immunoSEQ multiplex PCR assay. The multiplex PCR relied on a mix of 60 forward primers for TCR Vbeta segments and 13 reverse primers for TCR Jbeta segments. TCRdb re-hosts the immuneACCESS table, in-frame sequences only. Its copies lack some clones; in the studies checked, an unresolved V gene accounts for under half of them, and the cause for the rest is not known. The sample table lists fewer than 250,000 clones, about 85% of them with a count of one. Around 0.99% of the sample goes to the ten largest clones. Sequenced input: PBMCs. Receptor source: a boy aged 2-9 years in good health and CMV-seronegative.

This sequence joins TRBV7-9 and TRBJ1-4; D is possibly TRBD1 (5 bases). This CDR3 region has 18 residues. Germline CDR1 reads SEHNR; CDR2 reads FQNEAQ (reference sequence). The V gene lost 2 bases and the J gene lost 3 bases, with 19 bases spanning the gap. The DNA for the CDR3 is TGTGCCAGCAGCTTATCTGGGGGAGGGAGATCGGCTAATGAAAAACTGTTTTTT. Translated, it gives CASSLSGGGRSANEKLFF.

The chain is built from TRBV30 and TRBJ2-7, with TRBD2 matching 11 bases. After removal of 8 bases from V and 7 bases from J, the junction contained 10 bases not matched to a gene. The CDR3 is 13 amino acids. Germline assignment: CDR1 GTSNPN and CDR2 SVGIG (reference sequence). CDR3: CARAGTSGLEQYF. The CDR3, as DNA: TGTGCCCGGGCCGGGACTAGCGGTCTAGAGCAGTACTTC.

This chain uses TRBV27 with TRBJ2-6; 7 bases match TRBD1. Losses at the gene ends were 5 bases for V and 1 base for J; bases not matched to a gene: 8. The CDR3 is 17 amino acids. Germline V CDR1 and CDR2: MNHEY, SMNVEV (reference sequence). CDR3 region: CASSVGQVQSGANVLTF. The CDR3 bases are TGTGCCAGCAGTGTTGGACAGGTTCAGTCTGGGGCCAACGTCCTGACTTTC.

The rearrangement joins TRBV5-4 to TRBJ1-6; TRBD1 matches at 7 bases. CDR1 is SGHNT and CDR2 is YYREEE in the germline V gene (reference sequence). The V gene end was trimmed by 0 bases and the J gene end by 8 bases; junction bases not matched to a gene: 8. This CDR3 is built from 16 residues. In nucleotides, the CDR3 is TGTGCCAGCAGCTTGGGAATTAGGGGGCCGGATTCACCCCTCCACTTT. Encoded protein: CASSLGIRGPDSPLHF.

This clone was seen just once. V and J are TRBV6-1 and TRBJ2-2; a possible D gene is TRBD1 (6 bases). Germline-derived CDR1 and CDR2 are MNHNS and SASEGT. The CDR3 has 14 residues. V gave up 0 bases and J gave up 7 bases, with 9 bases separating them. In DNA form, the CDR3 reads TGTGCCAGCAGTGAAGCGGGGGCTGGCGGGGAGCTGTTTTTT. This sequence encodes CASSEAGAGGELFF.

CDR3 loop: CASSQRLAVATGELFF. CDR3 nucleotides: TGCGCCAGCAGCCAAAGACTAGCGGTGGCCACCGGGGAGCTGTTTTTT. The rearrangement links TRBV4-1 to TRBJ2-2; 9 bases align to TRBD2. The length of the CDR3 is 16 residues. Germline-derived CDR1 and CDR2 are MGHRA and YSYEKL. The V gene end was trimmed by 2 bases and the J gene end by 4 bases; junction bases not matched to a gene: 5.

V is TRBV2 and J is TRBJ1-6; TRBD1 agrees at 9 bases. The CDR3 is 16 amino acids. V trimming: 3 bases; J trimming: 9 bases; junction bases outside the gene matches: 9. Germline V CDR1 and CDR2: SNHLY, FYNNEI. CDR3 sequence reads: CASSEPGQGKGSPLHF. In DNA form, the CDR3 reads TGTGCCAGCAGTGAGCCGGGACAGGGTAAAGGTTCACCCCTCCACTTT.

A word on this clone: One end of the junction varies from germline; a read error may be responsible. This rearrangement joins TRBV7-9 to TRBJ1-1; D may be TRBD1 (5 bases). The germline gives CDR1 SEHNR, CDR2 FQNEAQ (reference sequence). The CDR3 is 14 residues long. CDR3 region: CSSSLGVQDTEAFF. The CDR3 DNA is TGTTCCAGCAGCTTAGGGGTACAGGACACTGAAGCTTTCTTT.

This clone was picked up one time. This chain joins TRBV7-6 and TRBJ2-7; a possible D gene is TRBD2 (5 bases). This CDR3 is built from 16 residues. Trimming took 1 base from V and 3 from J, leaving 16 bases between them. In germline, CDR1 is SGHVS, CDR2 FNYEAQ. For the CDR3, the DNA is TGTGCCAGCAGCTTAGAAAGAGGCTTTGGACTCTACGAGCAGTACTTC. Its translation is CASSLERGFGLYEQYF.

This clone was seen once. V and J are TRBV5-1 and TRBJ2-5, with 9 bases identical to TRBD2. The DNA end is a closer match to TRBJ2-7, so the J assignment may be wrong. CDR3 length: 16 residues. CDR1 and CDR2 (germline): SGHRS, YFSETQ. The CDR3 spells CASSLWGETSGNEQYF. The DNA for the CDR3 is TGCGCCAGCAGCTTGTGGGGGGAGACTAGCGGAAACGAGCAGTACTTC.

The CDR3 coding sequence is TGCAGTGCTAGAGGGCCCTACGAGCAGTACTTC. Amino acids: CSARGPYEQYF. This sequence joins TRBV20-1 and TRBJ2-7, with D unclear. The CDR3 loop spans 11 amino acids. V was trimmed by 1 base and J by 2 bases, leaving 3 bases between them. Per the germline V gene, CDR1 is DFQATT and CDR2 is SNEGSKA (reference sequence).

V usage is TRBV5-5 and J usage is TRBJ1-3; D gene uncertain. This CDR3 comprises 15 residues. Deletions cut 0 bases from V and 2 bases from J, with 9 bases between. The V gene's germline CDR1 is SGHKS and CDR2 YYEKEE (reference sequence). The chain's CDR3 is CASSLARGAGNTIYF. The CDR3 region has the DNA TGTGCCAGCAGCTTGGCTCGGGGTGCTGGAAACACCATATATTTT.

The chain employs TRBV9 and TRBJ2-1; 7 nucleotides match TRBD2. After removal of 0 bases from V and 2 bases from J, the junction contained 2 bases not matched to a gene. This CDR3 comprises 15 residues. The germline gives CDR1 SGDLS, CDR2 YYNGEE. CDR3 sequence (DNA): TGTGCCAGCAGCGTAGAGGGAGGGCCCTACAATGAGCAGTTCTTC. It is translated as CASSVEGGPYNEQFF.

The V and J genes are TRBV9 and TRBJ2-5; 9 bases align to TRBD2. Germline assignment: CDR1 SGDLS and CDR2 YYNGEE. The CDR3 loop spans 15 amino acids. With 0 bases clipped from V and 4 bases from J, the junction kept 4 bases outside the gene matches. CDR3 nucleotides: TGTGCCAGCAGCGTAGGAGGCGGGGGGGCAGAGACCCAGTACTTC. Translation: CASSVGGGGAETQYF.

The chain recombines TRBV27 with TRBJ1-5; no clear D. The CDR3 has 14 amino acids. Germline lookup yields CDR1 MNHEY and CDR2 SMNVEV (reference sequence). V dropped 6 bases and J dropped 0 bases, with 9 bases sitting between them. CDR3 nucleotides: TGTGCCAGCAGCCTTTACGGTAGCAATCAGCCCCAGCATTTT. This gives the protein CASSLYGSNQPQHF.

The CDR3 region has the DNA TGCGCCAGCAGTGAGTCGTTTGCGGGGCCGATTAACACTGAAGCTTTCTTT. It yields the protein CASSESFAGPINTEAFF. The chain recombines TRBV10-2 with TRBJ1-1; D is possibly TRBD1 (5 bases). The V gene lost 0 bases and the J gene lost 2 bases, with 16 bases spanning the gap. CDR1 is WSHSY and CDR2 is SAAADI in the germline V gene. CDR3 size: 17 residues.

This sequence joins TRBV7-2 and TRBJ2-7, with D possibly being TRBD1 (6 bases). V dropped 5 bases and J dropped 2 bases, with 13 bases sitting between them. Per germline, CDR1 SGHTA and CDR2 FQGNSA. CDR3 size: 14 residues. DNA of the CDR3: TGTGCCAGCAGCCCTCAGGGGTTGACCTACGAGCAGTACTTC. It translates to CASSPQGLTYEQYF. Drawing the rest from reference TRBV7-2 and TRBJ2-7, the complete variable domain is GAGVSQSPSNKVTEKGKDVELRCDPISGHTALYWYRQSLGQGLEFLIYFQGNSAPDKSGLPSDRFSAERTGGSVSTLTIQRTQQEDSAVYLCASSPQGLTYEQYFGPGTRLTVT.

V usage is TRBV5-1 and J usage is TRBJ2-5, with D unresolved. Trimming took off 4 bases at V and 5 bases at J, with 12 bases between the two ends. From germline, CDR1 is SGHRS and CDR2 YFSETQ. The CDR3 totals 13 residues. The CDR3 loop reads CASSKSSEETQYF. CDR3 sequence (DNA): TGCGCCAGCAGCAAGAGCAGCGAGGAGACCCAGTACTTC.

The chain has TRBV6-5 and TRBJ2-5; 10 nucleotides agree with TRBD1. Looked up from germline, CDR1 is MNHEY and CDR2 is SVGAGI. This CDR3 is built from 14 residues. Unmatched junction bases numbered 1, after V lost 4 bases and J lost 2 bases. CDR3 nucleotides: TGTGCCAGCAGTTCGGACAGGGGGCAAGAGACCCAGTACTTC. It codes for CASSSDRGQETQYF.

V is TRBV10-3 and J is TRBJ2-1; 8 nucleotides line up with TRBD1. The V and J ends lost 10 bases and 2 bases, in that order; junction bases with no gene match: 7. The CDR3 loop spans 14 amino acids. Germline loops: CDR1 ENHRY, CDR2 SYGVKD. CDR3 loop: CATRGLDAYNEQFF. The DNA of the CDR3 is TGTGCCACCAGGGGGCTGGACGCCTACAATGAGCAGTTCTTC.

The chain carries TRBV5-4 and TRBJ2-5, with 7 bases that match TRBD1. The germline CDR1 and CDR2 sequences are SGHNT and YYREEE (reference sequence). V lost 3 bases and J lost 5; bases outside the gene matches: 4. This CDR3 comprises 13 residues. The CDR3 protein is CASSYRGEETQYF. For the CDR3, the DNA is TGTGCCAGCAGCTACAGGGGAGAGGAGACCCAGTACTTC.

The chain carries TRBV18 and TRBJ2-1, with D tentatively TRBD1 (5 bases). Germline V gene sequence: CDR1 KGHSH, CDR2 LQKENI. With 2 bases removed from V and 0 bases from J, the gap between germline ends came to 17 bases. This CDR3 has 18 residues. DNA for the CDR3: TGTGCCAGCTCACCAGGGCTTTTGCAGGGCAGCTCCTACAATGAGCAGTTCTTC. Its protein is CASSPGLLQGSSYNEQFF.

The rearrangement joins TRBV14 to TRBJ2-5; a weak D match, TRBD1 (6 bases). The CDR3 loop spans 16 amino acids. V was cut by 4 bases and J by 5 bases, with 20 bases left in between. Germline CDR1 reads SGHDN; CDR2 reads FVKESK. The CDR3 here is CASSRPGQSSRETQYF. In DNA, the CDR3 is TGTGCCAGCAGCCGACCCGGACAGTCTAGTCGGGAGACCCAGTACTTC.